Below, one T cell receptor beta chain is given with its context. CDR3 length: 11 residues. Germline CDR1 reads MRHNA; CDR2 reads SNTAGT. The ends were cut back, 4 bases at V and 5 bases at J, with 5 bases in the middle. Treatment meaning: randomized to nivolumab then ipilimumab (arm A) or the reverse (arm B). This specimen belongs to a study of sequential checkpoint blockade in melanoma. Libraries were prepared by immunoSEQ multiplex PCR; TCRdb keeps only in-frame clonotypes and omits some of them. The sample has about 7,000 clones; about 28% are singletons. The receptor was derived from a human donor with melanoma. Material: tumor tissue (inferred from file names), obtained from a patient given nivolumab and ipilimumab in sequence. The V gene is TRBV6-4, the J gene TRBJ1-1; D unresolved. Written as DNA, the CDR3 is TGTGCCAGCAGTGCCTTTACTGAAGCTTTCTTT. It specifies CASSAFTEAFF.